The entry below describes one T cell receptor (beta chain). Its specificity is not known. The CDR3 extends over 13 amino acids. Deletions cut 6 bases from V and 5 bases from J, with 12 bases between. From germline, CDR1 is SGHNT and CDR2 YYREEE (reference sequence). This sample is drawn from a study of cytomegalovirus exposure and HLA in healthy donors. Study-wide background: A previous analysis identified approximately 110 million unique TCR beta sequences derived from some 200 million T cells.

PCR was performed using 60 Vbeta and 13 Jbeta primers. Some clones are missing from TCRdb's copy, which holds only in-frame ones; the method was immunoSEQ multiplex PCR. This sample has tens of thousands of clones, with roughly four fifths found just once. Broader study findings: Most TCR sequences were uncommon, yet certain public TCRs appeared in many donors. In a later analysis, most CMV-associated TCR beta chains appeared HLA-restricted. The study recorded 150 to 200 TCR beta chains that were cytomegalovirus-associated.

The source is a middle-aged woman in good health and CMV-seropositive. Sequences were obtained from PBMCs. The V call is TRBV5-4, the J call TRBJ2-1, with D possibly being TRBD1 (6 bases). The CDR3 loop reads CASTGGQNNEQFF. CDR3 DNA: TGTGCCAGCACCGGTGGACAGAACAATGAGCAGTTCTTC.